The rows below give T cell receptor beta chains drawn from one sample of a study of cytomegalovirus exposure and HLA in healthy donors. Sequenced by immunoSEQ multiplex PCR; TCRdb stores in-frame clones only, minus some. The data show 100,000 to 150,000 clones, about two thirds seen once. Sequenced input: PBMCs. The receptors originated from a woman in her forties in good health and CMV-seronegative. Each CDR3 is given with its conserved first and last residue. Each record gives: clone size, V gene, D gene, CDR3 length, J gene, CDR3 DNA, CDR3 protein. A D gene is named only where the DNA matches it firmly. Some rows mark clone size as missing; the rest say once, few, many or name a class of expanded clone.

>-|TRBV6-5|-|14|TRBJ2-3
TGTGCCAGCAGTACGGGACTCCTCACAGATACGCAGTATTTT
CASSTGLLTDTQYF
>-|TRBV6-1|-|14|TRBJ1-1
TGTGCCTCTGGGAACCGGGGGGATTATACTGAAGCTTTCTTT
CASGNRGDYTEAFF
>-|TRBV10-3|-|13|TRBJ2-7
TGTGCCACCCGGGACTCCCACCTGGACGAGCAGTACTTC
CATRDSHLDEQYF
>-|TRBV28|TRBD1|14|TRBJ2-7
TGTGCCAGCAGCCCCGGGACAGGGAGGTTCGAGCAGTACTTC
CASSPGTGRFEQYF
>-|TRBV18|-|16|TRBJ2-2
TGTGCCAGCTCCAAACCGGGACTTTCGAACACCGGGGAGCTGTTTTTT
CASSKPGLSNTGELFF
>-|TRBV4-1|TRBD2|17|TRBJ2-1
TGCGCCAGCAGCCCTCCCCCCAAGGCGGGGGGGCGGAATGAGCAGTTCTTC
CASSPPPKAGGRNEQFF
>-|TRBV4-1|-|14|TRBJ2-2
TGCGCCAGCAGCCCCCTCCCACCCAGCGGGGAGCTGTTTTTT
CASSPLPPSGELFF
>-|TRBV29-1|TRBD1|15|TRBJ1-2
TGCAGCGTTGTGATACAGGGGGCGCTAGGATATGGCTACACCTTC
CSVVIQGALGYGYTF
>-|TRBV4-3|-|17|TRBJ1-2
TGCGCCAGCAGCCAAGGGGAAACAGTGGGGGCGGACTATGGCTACACCTTC
CASSQGETVGADYGYTF
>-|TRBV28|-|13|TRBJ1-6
TGTGCCAGCAGTTTAGAGGGTGCTTCACCCCTCCACTTT
CASSLEGASPLHF
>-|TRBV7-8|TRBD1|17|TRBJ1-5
TGTGCCAGCAGCCGCCGGGACAGATCGTATAGCAATCAGCCCCAGCATTTT
CASSRRDRSYSNQPQHF
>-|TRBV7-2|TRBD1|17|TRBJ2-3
TGTGCCAGCAGCTTAATGGCCCCCGGGACAGGCACAGATACGCAGTATTTT
CASSLMAPGTGTDTQYF
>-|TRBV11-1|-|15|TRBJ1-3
TGTGCCAGCAGCACTACAGGGATCTCTGGAAACACCATATATTTT
CASSTTGISGNTIYF
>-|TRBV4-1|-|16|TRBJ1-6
TGCGCCAGCAGCCAAGCAACCGGAACTAGAAATTCACCCCTCCACTTT
CASSQATGTRNSPLHF
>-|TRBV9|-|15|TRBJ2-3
TGTGCCAGCAGCGTAGGGGCAGGGAGGACAGATACGCAGTATTTT
CASSVGAGRTDTQYF
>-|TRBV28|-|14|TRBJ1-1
TGTGCCAGCAGTTTCGAGGTTGTCGACACTGAAGCTTTCTTT
CASSFEVVDTEAFF
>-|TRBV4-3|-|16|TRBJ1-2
TGCGCCAGCAGCCAAAGAGAACAGGGTGTAAACTATGGCTACACCTTC
CASSQREQGVNYGYTF
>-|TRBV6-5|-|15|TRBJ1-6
TGTGCCAGCAGTCGGGACCCAGGGGCGAATTCACCCCACCACTTT
CASSRDPGANSPHHF
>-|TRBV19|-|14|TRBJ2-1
TGTGCCAGTAGTATAGAGGCGGCCTACAATGAGCAGTTCTTC
CASSIEAAYNEQFF
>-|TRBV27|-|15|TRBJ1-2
TGTGCCAGCAGTTTTAGTCCCAACAGGGAGGGAGGCTACACCTTC
CASSFSPNREGGYTF
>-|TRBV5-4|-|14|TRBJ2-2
TGTGCCAGCAGCCTGAGGTACTCCGCCGGGGAGCTGTTTTTT
CASSLRYSAGELFF
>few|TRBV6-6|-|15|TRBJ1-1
TGTGCCAGCAGTAAGGGAGGGGGGCTGAACACTGAAGCTTTCTTT
CASSKGGGLNTEAFF
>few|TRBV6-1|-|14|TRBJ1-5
TGTGCCAGCAGCTACAGGGTTGGCAATCAGCCCCAGCATTTT
CASSYRVGNQPQHF
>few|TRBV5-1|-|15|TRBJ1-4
TGCGCCAGCAGCGGGCGTGGGGGCCGTAATGAAAAACTGTTTTTT
CASSGRGGRNEKLFF
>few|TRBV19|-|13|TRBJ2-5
TGTGCCAGTAGTGTTCAGGGGACGGAGACCCAGTACTTC
CASSVQGTETQYF
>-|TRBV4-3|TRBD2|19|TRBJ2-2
TGCGCCAGCAGCCAAGATACCCTAGCGGGGGGAAGGGCGTCCGGGGAGCTGTTTTTT
CASSQDTLAGGRASGELFF
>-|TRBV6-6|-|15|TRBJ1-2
TGTGCCAGCAGTCTGAGGGAGGTAGGAAACTATGGCTACACCTTC
CASSLREVGNYGYTF